A single sample gave rise to the 19 T cell receptor beta chains below, sequenced in a study of blood T cell repertoires in COVID-19. Using immunoSEQ multiplex PCR, the repertoire was profiled, and TCRdb retains in-frame clones only, with some absent. Among 190,000 or so clones listed, 75% to 85% were seen once. The specimen sequenced was PBMCs or T cells enriched from blood (not recorded which). These receptors were obtained from a man between 40 and 49 years old who had recovered from COVID-19.

The rearrangement links TRBV12-3 or TRBV12-4 to TRBJ1-1; D remains ambiguous. This CDR3 contains 13 residues. V was trimmed by 3 bases and J by 5 bases, leaving 10 bases between them. The CDR3 DNA follows: TGTGCCAGCAGTTTGGGGAGTGGTACTGAAGCTTTCTTT. Translating gives CASSLGSGTEAFF.

This chain connects TRBV11-2 to TRBJ2-5; D perhaps matches TRBD2 (6 bases). The V and J ends lost 4 bases and 3 bases respectively, with 21 bases between them. The CDR3 has 17 residues. CDR1 is SGHAT and CDR2 is FQNNGV in the germline V gene. CDR3: CASSSPGREMGKETQYF. The DNA for the CDR3 is TGTGCCAGCAGCTCCCCCGGGCGGGAAATGGGCAAAGAGACCCAGTACTTC.

This CDR3 is CASSLGQGDGEQYF. The CDR3 coding sequence is TGTGCCAGCAGCTTAGGACAGGGGGACGGCGAGCAGTACTTC. The chain joins TRBV7-6 to TRBJ2-7; TRBD1 matches at 9 bases. The CDR3 sequence is 14 residues long. Trimming took 1 base from V and 6 from J; bases not matched to a gene: 4. Germline V gene sequence: CDR1 SGHVS, CDR2 FNYEAQ.

In its sample, this clone was seen many times. V is TRBV9 and J is TRBJ1-1; D call uncertain. Germline V gives CDR1 SGDLS, CDR2 YYNGEE. The CDR3 loop spans 14 amino acids. V lost 0 bases, J lost 1 base, and 7 bases lay in between. CDR3: CASSVATQNTEAFF. In DNA, the CDR3 is TGTGCCAGCAGCGTAGCTACGCAGAACACTGAAGCTTTCTTT.

The rearrangement uses TRBV28 and TRBJ2-7; 7 positions match TRBD1. Trimming took 6 bases from V and 2 from J; bases not matched to a gene: 13. The length of the CDR3 is 16 residues. CDR1 MDHEN and CDR2 SYDVKM come from the germline V gene. This CDR3 is CASSYGTERLTYEQYF. The DNA for the CDR3 is TGTGCCAGCAGCTACGGGACAGAACGCTTGACCTACGAGCAGTACTTC.

The chain uses TRBV6-4 and TRBJ1-1; D uncertain. The germline gives CDR1 MRHNA, CDR2 SNTAGT. The CDR3 is made up of 12 amino acids. V lost 0 bases and J 11 bases, leaving 10 bases between the germline ends. CDR3 sequence reads: CASSDSGRRAFF. The CDR3 region has the DNA TGTGCCAGCAGTGACTCGGGCAGAAGGGCTTTCTTT.

The chain combines TRBV5-4 with TRBJ1-1, with D unresolved. Germline values: CDR1 SGHNT, CDR2 YYREEE (reference sequence). The CDR3 consists of 14 residues. V lost 4 bases and J 1 base, leaving 11 bases between the germline ends. CDR3 nucleotide sequence: TGTGCCAGCAGCGTTGACGGGAAGAACACTGAAGCTTTCTTT. It translates to CASSVDGKNTEAFF.

A few counts support this clone. This sequence joins TRBV12-3 or TRBV12-4 and TRBJ2-7; D may be TRBD1 (6 bases). Trimming removed 6 bases from V and 6 bases from J, with 12 bases in between. This CDR3 has 12 amino acids. Written as DNA, the CDR3 is TGTGCCAGCAGCCCCGGACAGCCCGAGCAGTACTTC. It encodes CASSPGQPEQYF.

The rearrangement joins TRBV5-1 to TRBJ2-7; 10 bases fit TRBD2. Per the germline V gene, CDR1 is SGHRS and CDR2 is YFSETQ. This CDR3 is 15 amino acids long. With V trimmed by 0 bases and J by 4 bases, 4 bases remained unmatched. CDR3 loop: CASSLGTAGGYEQYF. CDR3 DNA: TGCGCCAGCAGCTTGGGAACAGCGGGAGGGTACGAGCAGTACTTC.

This chain links TRBV28 with TRBJ1-2; D is possibly TRBD1 (6 bases). Trimming removed 2 bases from V and 2 bases from J, with 9 bases in between. There are 14 residues in the CDR3. CDR1 and CDR2 (germline): MDHEN, SYDVKM. In nucleotides, the CDR3 is TGTGCCAGCAGTTTAATCACAGGGAACTATGGCTACACCTTC. This encodes CASSLITGNYGYTF.

This clone was detected once. The gene calls are TRBV14 and TRBJ2-7; D is perhaps TRBD1 (5 bases). Germline CDR1 reads SGHDN; CDR2 reads FVKESK. The CDR3 is 14 residues long. V lost 1 base and J 0 bases, leaving 7 bases between the germline ends. The CDR3 sequence is CASSQGGPSYEQYF. The CDR3, as DNA: TGTGCCAGCAGCCAAGGGGGCCCCTCCTACGAGCAGTACTTC. The variable domain in full, completed from reference TRBV14 and TRBJ2-7, reads EAGVTQFPSHSVIEKGQTVTLRCDPISGHDNLYWYRRVMGKEIKFLLHFVKESKQDESGMPNNRFLAERTGGTYSTLKVQPAELEDSGVYFCASSQGGPSYEQYFGPGTRLTVT.

J is TRBJ2-3 and V is TRBV6-4, with 10 bases that match TRBD2. Trimming took 5 bases from V and 2 from J; bases not matched to a gene: 4. The CDR3 sequence is 15 residues long. Germline-derived CDR1 and CDR2 are MRHNA and SNTAGT. In DNA form, the CDR3 reads TGTGCCAGCAGTCAACTAGCGGGAAACACAGATACGCAGTATTTT. Translation: CASSQLAGNTDTQYF.

In this sample, this clone turned up a few times. In nucleotides, the CDR3 is TGTGCCAGCAGCCGAGAAGGAGCCGGGGAGCTGTTTTTT. This translates into CASSREGAGELFF. This sequence joins TRBV5-4 and TRBJ2-2; D gene uncertain. Trimming cost V 4 bases and J 6 bases, with 10 bases left between them. This CDR3 has 13 residues. CDR1 is SGHNT, CDR2 YYREEE, per germline (reference sequence).

This clone was detected only a few times. V is TRBV29-1 and J is TRBJ1-2; 9 bases agree with TRBD1. This CDR3 contains 12 residues. Unmatched junction bases numbered 5, after V lost 5 bases and J lost 7 bases. Germline CDR1 reads SQVTM; CDR2 reads ANQGSEA. The CDR3, as DNA: TGCAGCGTTAGCAGACAGGGGGGTGGCTACACCTTC. Translated: CSVSRQGGGYTF. The whole variable domain, filled in from reference TRBV29-1 and TRBJ1-2, reads SAVISQKPSRDICQRGTSLTIQCQVDSQVTMMFWYRQQPGQSLTLIATANQGSEATYESGFVIDKFPISRPNLTFSTLTVSNMSPEDSSIYLCSVSRQGGGYTFGSGTRLTVV.

V is TRBV13 and J is TRBJ1-2; tentatively, D is TRBD1 (6 bases). CDR3 size: 13 residues. Trimming cost V 1 base and J 7 bases, with 10 bases left between them. Germline V gives CDR1 PRHDT, CDR2 FYEKMQ (reference sequence). CDR3 in DNA: TGTGCCAGCAGCTTAGTACAGGGTGGTGGCTACACCTTC. It specifies CASSLVQGGGYTF.

The chain combines TRBV5-1 with TRBJ1-4; D is possibly TRBD1 (5 bases). CDR1 is SGHRS, CDR2 YFSETQ, per germline. The V gene lost 3 bases and the J gene lost 8 bases, with 17 bases spanning the gap. This CDR3 is 15 amino acids long. In DNA form, the CDR3 reads TGCGCCAGCAGCTACTCGGGGGGAAAGGAGGAAAAACTGTTTTTT. Residues: CASSYSGGKEEKLFF.

The CDR3 nucleotides read TGTGCCACCAGTGACCCGGGTGGAATGGGCTACACCTTC. This sequence encodes CATSDPGGMGYTF. This chain links TRBV24-1 with TRBJ1-2, with D unresolved. V lost 4 bases, J lost 8 bases, and 13 bases lay in between. In germline, CDR1 is KGHDR, CDR2 SFDVKD. The CDR3 length is 13 residues.

This chain links TRBV2 with TRBJ2-5; perhaps TRBD2 as D (7 bases). The germline V gene has CDR1 SNHLY and CDR2 FYNNEI. The CDR3 contains 17 residues. V lost 0 bases and J 7 bases, leaving 21 bases between the germline ends. CDR3 coding DNA: TGTGCCAGCAGTGAAGCGCCCCGGGGGGCGCGACCGGGGACCCAGTACTTC. Its translation: CASSEAPRGARPGTQYF.

This chain links TRBV19 with TRBJ2-7; TRBD1 is a possible D gene (6 bases). With 5 bases removed from V and 1 base from J, the gap between germline ends came to 12 bases. This CDR3 has 14 residues. CDR1 is LNHDA, CDR2 SQIVND, per germline (reference sequence). CDR3 bases: TGTGCCAGTAGTCCAGACAGGATTTCCTACGAGCAGTACTTC. The encoded protein is CASSPDRISYEQYF.